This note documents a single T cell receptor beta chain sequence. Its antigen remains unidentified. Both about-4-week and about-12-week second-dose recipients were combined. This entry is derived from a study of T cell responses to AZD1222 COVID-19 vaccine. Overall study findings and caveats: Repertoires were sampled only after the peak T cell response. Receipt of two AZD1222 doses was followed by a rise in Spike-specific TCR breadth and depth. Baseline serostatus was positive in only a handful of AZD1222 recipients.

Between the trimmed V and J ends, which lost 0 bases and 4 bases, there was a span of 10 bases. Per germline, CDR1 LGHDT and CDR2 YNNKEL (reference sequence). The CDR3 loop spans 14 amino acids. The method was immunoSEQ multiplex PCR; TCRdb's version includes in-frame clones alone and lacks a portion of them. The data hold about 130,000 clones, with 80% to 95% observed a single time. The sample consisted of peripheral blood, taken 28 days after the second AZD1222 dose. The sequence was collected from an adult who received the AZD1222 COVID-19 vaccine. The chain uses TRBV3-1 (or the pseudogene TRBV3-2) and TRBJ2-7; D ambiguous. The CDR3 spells CASSQDPGPYEQYF. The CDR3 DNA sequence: TGTGCCAGCAGCCAAGATCCAGGACCTTACGAGCAGTACTTC.